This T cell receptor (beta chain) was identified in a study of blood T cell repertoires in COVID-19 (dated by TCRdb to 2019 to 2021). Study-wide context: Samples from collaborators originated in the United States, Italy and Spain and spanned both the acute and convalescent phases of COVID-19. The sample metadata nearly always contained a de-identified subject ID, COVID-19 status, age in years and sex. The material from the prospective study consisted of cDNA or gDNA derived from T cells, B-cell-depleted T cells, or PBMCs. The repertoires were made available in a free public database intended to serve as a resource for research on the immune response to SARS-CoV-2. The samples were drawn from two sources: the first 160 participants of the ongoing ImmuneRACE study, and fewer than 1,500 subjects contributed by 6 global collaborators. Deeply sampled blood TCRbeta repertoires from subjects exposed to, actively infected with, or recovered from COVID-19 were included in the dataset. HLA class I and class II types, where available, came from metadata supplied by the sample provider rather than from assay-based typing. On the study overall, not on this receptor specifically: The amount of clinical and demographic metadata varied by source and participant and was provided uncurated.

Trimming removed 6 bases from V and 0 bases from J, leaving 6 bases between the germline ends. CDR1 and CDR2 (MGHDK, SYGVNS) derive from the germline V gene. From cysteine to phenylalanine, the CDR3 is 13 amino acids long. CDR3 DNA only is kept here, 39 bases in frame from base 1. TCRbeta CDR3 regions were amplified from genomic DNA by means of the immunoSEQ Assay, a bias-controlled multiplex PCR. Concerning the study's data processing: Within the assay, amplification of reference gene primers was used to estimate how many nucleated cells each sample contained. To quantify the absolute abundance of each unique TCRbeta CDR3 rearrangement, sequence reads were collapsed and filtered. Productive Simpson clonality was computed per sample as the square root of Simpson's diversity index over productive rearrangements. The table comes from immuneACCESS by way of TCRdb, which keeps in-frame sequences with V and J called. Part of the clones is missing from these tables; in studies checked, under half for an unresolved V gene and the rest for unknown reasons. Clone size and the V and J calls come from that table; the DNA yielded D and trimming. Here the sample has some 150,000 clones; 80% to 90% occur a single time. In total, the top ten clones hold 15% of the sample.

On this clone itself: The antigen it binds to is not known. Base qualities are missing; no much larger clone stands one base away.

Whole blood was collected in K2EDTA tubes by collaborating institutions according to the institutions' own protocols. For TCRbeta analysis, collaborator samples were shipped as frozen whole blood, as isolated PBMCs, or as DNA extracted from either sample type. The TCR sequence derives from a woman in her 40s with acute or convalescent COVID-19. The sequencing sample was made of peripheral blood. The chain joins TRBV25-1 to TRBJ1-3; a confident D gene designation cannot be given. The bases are TGTGCCAGCAGATCCCTCTCTGGAAACACCATATATTTT. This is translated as CASRSLSGNTIYF.